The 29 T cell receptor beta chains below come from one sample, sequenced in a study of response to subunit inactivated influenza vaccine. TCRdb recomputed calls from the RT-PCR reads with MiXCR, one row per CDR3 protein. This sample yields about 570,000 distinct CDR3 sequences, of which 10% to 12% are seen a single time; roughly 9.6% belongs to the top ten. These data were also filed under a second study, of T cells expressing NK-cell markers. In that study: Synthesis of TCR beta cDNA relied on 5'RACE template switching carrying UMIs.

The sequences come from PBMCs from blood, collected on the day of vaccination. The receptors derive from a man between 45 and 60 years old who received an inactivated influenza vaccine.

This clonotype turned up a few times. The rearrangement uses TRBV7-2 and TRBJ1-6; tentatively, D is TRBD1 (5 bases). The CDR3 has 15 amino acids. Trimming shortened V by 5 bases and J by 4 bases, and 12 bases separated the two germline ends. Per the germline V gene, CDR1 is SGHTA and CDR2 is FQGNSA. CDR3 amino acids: CASSTTGPYNSPLHF. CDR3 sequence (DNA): TGTGCCAGCAGCACCACAGGTCCTTATAATTCACCCCTCCACTTT.

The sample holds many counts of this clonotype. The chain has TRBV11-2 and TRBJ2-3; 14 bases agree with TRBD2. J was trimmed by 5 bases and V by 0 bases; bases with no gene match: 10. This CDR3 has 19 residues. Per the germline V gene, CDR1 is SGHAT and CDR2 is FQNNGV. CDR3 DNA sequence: TGTGCCAGCAGCTTAGATCCGACTAGCGGGGGGGCCGGGGTAGATACGCAGTATTTT. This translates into CASSLDPTSGGAGVDTQYF.

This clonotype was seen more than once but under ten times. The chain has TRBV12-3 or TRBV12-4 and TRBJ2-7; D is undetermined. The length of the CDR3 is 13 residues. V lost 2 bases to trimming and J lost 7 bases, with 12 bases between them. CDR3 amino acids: CASSLNPPDEQYF. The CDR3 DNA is TGTGCCAGCAGTTTAAACCCCCCGGATGAGCAGTACTTC.

CDR3: CASSVDSSTEAFF. The CDR3 DNA reads as TGTGCCAGCAGCGTAGATTCCAGCACTGAAGCTTTCTTT. V and J are TRBV9 and TRBJ1-1; D remains unclear. V shed 0 bases and J shed 4 bases, with 7 bases lying between them. Per the germline V gene, CDR1 is SGDLS and CDR2 is YYNGEE. The CDR3 extends over 13 amino acids.

CDR3 sequence reads: CASAGLADAPSYNEQFF. The CDR3, as DNA: TGTGCCAGCGCGGGACTAGCGGATGCCCCCTCCTACAATGAGCAGTTCTTC. The V call is TRBV28, the J call TRBJ2-1; 11 bases fit TRBD2. The CDR3 covers 17 residues. Germline CDR1 MDHEN, CDR2 SYDVKM. The V and J ends lost 8 bases and 0 bases, in that order; junction bases with no gene match: 9. The full variable domain, completed using reference TRBV28 and TRBJ2-1, is DVKVTQSSRYLVKRTGEKVFLECVQDMDHENMFWYRQDPGLGLRLIYFSYDVKMKEKGDIPEGYSVSREKKERFSLILESASTNQTSMYLCASAGLADAPSYNEQFFGPGTRLTVL.

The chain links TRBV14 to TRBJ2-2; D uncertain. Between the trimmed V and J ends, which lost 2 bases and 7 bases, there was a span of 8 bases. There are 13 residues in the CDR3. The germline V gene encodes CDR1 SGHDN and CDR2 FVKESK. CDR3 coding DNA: TGTGCCAGCAGCCAATGGGTCGGCGGGGAGCTGTTTTTT. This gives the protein CASSQWVGGELFF. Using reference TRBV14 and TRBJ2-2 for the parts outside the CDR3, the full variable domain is EAGVTQFPSHSVIEKGQTVTLRCDPISGHDNLYWYRRVMGKEIKFLLHFVKESKQDESGMPNNRFLAERTGGTYSTLKVQPAELEDSGVYFCASSQWVGGELFFGEGSRLTVL.

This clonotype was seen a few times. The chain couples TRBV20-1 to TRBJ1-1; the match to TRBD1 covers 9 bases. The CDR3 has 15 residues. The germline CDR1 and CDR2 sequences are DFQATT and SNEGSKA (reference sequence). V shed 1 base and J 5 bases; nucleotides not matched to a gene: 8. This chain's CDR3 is CSARAGQGLGTEAFF. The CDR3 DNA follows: TGCAGTGCTAGAGCCGGACAGGGGCTGGGGACTGAAGCTTTCTTT.

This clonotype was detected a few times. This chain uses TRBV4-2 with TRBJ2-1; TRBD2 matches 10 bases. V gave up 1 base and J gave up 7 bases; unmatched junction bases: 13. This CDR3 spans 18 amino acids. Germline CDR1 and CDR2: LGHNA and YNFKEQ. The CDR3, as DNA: TGTGCCAGCAGCCAAGGAAAATGGAGCGGGGGGGCTTTGAATGAGCAGTTCTTC. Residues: CASSQGKWSGGALNEQFF.

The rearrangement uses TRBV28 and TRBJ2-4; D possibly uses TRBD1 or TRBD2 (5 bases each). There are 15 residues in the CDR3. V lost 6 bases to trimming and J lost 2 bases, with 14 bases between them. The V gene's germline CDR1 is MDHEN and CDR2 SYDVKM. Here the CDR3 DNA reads TGTGCCAGCAGGGGGGAGACGTCCACCAAAAACATTCAGTACTTC. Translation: CASRGETSTKNIQYF.

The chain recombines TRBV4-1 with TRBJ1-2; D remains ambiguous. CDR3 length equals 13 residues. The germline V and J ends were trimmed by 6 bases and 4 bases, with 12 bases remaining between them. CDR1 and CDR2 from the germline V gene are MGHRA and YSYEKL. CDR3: CASSPEGSYGYTF. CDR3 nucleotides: TGCGCCAGCAGTCCCGAAGGCTCCTATGGCTACACCTTC.

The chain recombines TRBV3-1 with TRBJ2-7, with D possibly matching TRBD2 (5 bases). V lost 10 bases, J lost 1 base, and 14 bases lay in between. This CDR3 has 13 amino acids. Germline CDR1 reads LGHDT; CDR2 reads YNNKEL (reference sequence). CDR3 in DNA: TGTGCCACCCGAGAGGGCGGATCCTACGAGCAGTACTTC. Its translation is CATREGGSYEQYF.

The CDR3, as DNA: TGCAGTGCCCGACCCAGCGGGGGACAAGAGACCCAGTACTTC. Translating it yields CSARPSGGQETQYF. The chain recombines TRBV20-1 with TRBJ2-5, with TRBD2 matching 8 bases. The germline V gene has CDR1 DFQATT and CDR2 SNEGSKA (reference sequence). Losses at the gene ends were 6 bases for V and 2 bases for J; bases not matched to a gene: 8. This CDR3 contains 14 residues.

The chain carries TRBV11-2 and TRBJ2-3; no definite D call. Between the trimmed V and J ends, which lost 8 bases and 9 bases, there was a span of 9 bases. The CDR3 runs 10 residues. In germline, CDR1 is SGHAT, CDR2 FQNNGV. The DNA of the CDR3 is TGTGCCAGCGGACCTAACACGCAGTATTTT. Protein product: CASGPNTQYF.

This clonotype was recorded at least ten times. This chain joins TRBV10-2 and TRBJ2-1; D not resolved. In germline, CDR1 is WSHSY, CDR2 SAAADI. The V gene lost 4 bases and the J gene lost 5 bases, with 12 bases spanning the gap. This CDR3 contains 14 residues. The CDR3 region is CASSVSRLNNEQFF. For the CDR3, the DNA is TGCGCCAGCAGTGTATCAAGACTTAACAATGAGCAGTTCTTC.

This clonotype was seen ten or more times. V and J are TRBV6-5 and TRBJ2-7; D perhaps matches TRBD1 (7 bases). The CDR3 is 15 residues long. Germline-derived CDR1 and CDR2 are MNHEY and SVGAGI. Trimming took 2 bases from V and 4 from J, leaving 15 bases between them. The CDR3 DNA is TGTGCCAGCAGTTACCCCAGGGGGGTGGTTTACGAGCAGTACTTC. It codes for CASSYPRGVVYEQYF.

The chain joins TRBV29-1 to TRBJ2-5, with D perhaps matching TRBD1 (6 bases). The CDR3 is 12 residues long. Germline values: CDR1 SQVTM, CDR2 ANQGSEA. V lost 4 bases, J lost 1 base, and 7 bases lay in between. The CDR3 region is CSVVQGQETQYF. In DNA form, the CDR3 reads TGCAGCGTTGTACAGGGCCAAGAGACCCAGTACTTC.

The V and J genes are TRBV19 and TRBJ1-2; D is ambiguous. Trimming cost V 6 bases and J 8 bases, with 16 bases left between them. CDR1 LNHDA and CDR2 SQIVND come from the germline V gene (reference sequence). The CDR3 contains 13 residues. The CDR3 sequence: CASRALWREGYTF. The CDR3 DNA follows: TGTGCCAGTAGGGCCCTTTGGAGGGAAGGCTACACCTTC. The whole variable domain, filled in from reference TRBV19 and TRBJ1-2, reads DGGITQSPKYLFRKEGQNVTLSCEQNLNHDAMYWYRQDPGQGLRLIYYSQIVNDFQKGDIAEGYSVSREKKESFPLTVTSAQKNPTAFYLCASRALWREGYTFGSGTRLTVV.

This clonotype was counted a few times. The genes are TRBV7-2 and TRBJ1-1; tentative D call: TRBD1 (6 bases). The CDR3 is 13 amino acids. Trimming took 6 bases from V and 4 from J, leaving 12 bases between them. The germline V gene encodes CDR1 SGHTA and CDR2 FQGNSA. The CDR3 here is CASRETGSTEAFF. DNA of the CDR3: TGTGCCAGCAGAGAAACAGGGTCCACTGAAGCTTTCTTT.

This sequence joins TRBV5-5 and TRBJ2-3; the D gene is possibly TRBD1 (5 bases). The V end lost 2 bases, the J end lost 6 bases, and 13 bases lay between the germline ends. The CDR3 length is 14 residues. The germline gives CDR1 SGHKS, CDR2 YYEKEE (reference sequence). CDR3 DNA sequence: TGTGCCAGCAGCTTCCGGTGGGGCGCGGATACGCAGTATTTT. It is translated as CASSFRWGADTQYF.

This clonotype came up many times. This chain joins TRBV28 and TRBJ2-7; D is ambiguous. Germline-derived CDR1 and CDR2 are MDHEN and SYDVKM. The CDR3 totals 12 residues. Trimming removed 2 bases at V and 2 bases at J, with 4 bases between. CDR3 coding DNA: TGTGCCAGCAGTTTACAAGCCTACGAGCAGTACTTC. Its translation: CASSLQAYEQYF.

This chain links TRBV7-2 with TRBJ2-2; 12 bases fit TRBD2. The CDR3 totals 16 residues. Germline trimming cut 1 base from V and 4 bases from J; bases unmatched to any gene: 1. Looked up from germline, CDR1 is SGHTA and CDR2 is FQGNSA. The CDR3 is CASSLGTSGVTGELFF. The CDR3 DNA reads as TGTGCCAGCAGCTTAGGGACTAGCGGGGTCACCGGGGAGCTGTTTTTT.

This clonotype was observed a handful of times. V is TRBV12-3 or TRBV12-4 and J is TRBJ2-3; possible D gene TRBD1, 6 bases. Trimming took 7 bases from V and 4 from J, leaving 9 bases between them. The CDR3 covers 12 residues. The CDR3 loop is CASNQGSDTQYF. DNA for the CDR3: TGTGCCAGCAATCAGGGGTCAGATACGCAGTATTTT.

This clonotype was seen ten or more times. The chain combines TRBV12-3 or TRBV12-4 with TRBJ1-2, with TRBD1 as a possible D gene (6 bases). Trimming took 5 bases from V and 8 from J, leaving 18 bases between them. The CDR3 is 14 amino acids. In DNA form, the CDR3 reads TGTGCCAGCAGTGGGGGCCACAGGCTCTCGGGCTACACCTTC. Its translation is CASSGGHRLSGYTF.

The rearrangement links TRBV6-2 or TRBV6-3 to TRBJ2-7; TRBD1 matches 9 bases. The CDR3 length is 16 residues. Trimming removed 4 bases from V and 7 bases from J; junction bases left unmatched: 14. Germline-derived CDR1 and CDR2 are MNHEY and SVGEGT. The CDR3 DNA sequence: TGTGCCAGCAGTTTGGAGTTATGGGGACAGGGAAATGAGCAGTACTTC. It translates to CASSLELWGQGNEQYF.

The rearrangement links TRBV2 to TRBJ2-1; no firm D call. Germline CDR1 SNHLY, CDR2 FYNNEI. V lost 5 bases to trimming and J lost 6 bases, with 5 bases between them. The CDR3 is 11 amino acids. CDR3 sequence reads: CASSYPNEQFF. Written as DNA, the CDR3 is TGTGCCAGCAGTTACCCCAATGAGCAGTTCTTC. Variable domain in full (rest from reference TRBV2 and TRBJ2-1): EPEVTQTPSHQVTQMGQEVILRCVPISNHLYFYWYRQILGQKVEFLVSFYNNEISEKSEIFDDQFSVERPDGSNFTLKIRSTKLEDSAMYFCASSYPNEQFFGPGTRLTVL.

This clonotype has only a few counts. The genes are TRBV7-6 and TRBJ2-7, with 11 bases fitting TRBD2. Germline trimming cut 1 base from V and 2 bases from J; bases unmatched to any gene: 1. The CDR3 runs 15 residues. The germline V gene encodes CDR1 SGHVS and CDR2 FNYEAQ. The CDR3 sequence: CASSLGTSGPYEQYF. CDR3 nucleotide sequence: TGTGCCAGCAGCTTAGGGACTAGCGGGCCCTACGAGCAGTACTTC.

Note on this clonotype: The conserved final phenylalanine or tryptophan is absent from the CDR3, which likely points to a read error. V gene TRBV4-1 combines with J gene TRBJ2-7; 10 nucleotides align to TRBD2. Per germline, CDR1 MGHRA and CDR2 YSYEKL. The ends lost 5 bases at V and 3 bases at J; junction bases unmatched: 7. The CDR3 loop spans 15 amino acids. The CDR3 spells CASSEGLARIYEQYY. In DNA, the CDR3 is TGCGCCAGCAGCGAGGGACTAGCGAGAATCTACGAGCAGTACTAC.

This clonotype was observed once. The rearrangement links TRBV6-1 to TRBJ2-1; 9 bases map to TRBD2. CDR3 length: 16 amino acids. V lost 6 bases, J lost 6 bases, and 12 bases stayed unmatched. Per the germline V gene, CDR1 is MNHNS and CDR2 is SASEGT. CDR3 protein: CASRDLAGVKGNEQFF. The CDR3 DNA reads TGTGCCAGCAGAGACTTAGCGGGAGTAAAAGGCAATGAGCAGTTCTTC.

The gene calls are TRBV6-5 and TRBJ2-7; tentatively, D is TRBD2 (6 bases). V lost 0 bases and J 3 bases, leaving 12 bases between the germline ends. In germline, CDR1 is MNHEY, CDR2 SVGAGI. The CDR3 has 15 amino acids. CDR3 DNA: TGTGCCAGCAGTTACTCGCGCGGGAACTACTACGAGCAGTACTTC. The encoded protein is CASSYSRGNYYEQYF.